Sequencing of this T cell receptor beta chain was carried out in a study of T-cell reconstitution after alpha-beta-depleted transplantation in children. The study, taken as a whole, reports: Surviving thymic progenitors and recipient T cells were the source of high TCRbeta diversity at day 60 in some patients. Fresh T-cell production supplied most of the T-cell counts and diversity seen one year after transplant. Several hundred expanded graft clones reportedly were the source of alpha-beta T cells about two months after transplant.

A few counts support this clonotype. As yet, its antigen is unknown. V shed 6 bases and J shed 3 bases, with 18 bases lying between them. The CDR3 is 16 amino acids. The authors prepared the TCRbeta library with unique molecular identifiers. TCRdb passed the PCR reads through MiXCR, listing each CDR3 protein once. Of 550,000 to 600,000 distinct CDR3 sequences listed, 23% are singletons. The sequence was collected from a boy under three years old who had a stem cell transplant for acute myeloid leukemia, so the T cells may come from the graft donor. The chain carries TRBV12-3 or TRBV12-4 and TRBJ1-5, with D tentatively TRBD1 (6 bases). This specimen consisted of PBMCs, mostly from graft donor cells, obtained 360 days after TCRalphabeta/CD19-depleted stem cell transplant. The CDR3 nucleotides read TGTGCCAGCAGGGGAGGAGGACAGAATGTCAATCAGCCCCAGCATTTT. The encoded protein is CASRGGGQNVNQPQHF.